The 2 T cell receptor beta chains listed next were all sequenced from one sample in a study of control samples from healthy donors and cancer patients. Assay used: immunoSEQ multiplex PCR; TCRdb lists only in-frame clones, some missing. The sample lists some 120,000 clones; approximately 90% were seen once. Sequencing was carried out using blood. These receptors all stem from a man aged 18 to 29 in good health.

As DNA, the CDR3 is TGCGCCAGCAGCCAGCCGGGACACAAGAACACTGAAGCTTTCTTT. This translates into CASSQPGHKNTEAFF. The chain combines TRBV4-1 with TRBJ1-1, with a possible D match to TRBD1 (6 bases). V was shortened by 3 bases and J by 1 base, with 12 bases between the two germline ends. Germline loops: CDR1 MGHRA, CDR2 YSYEKL. The CDR3 spans 15 residues.

The chain links TRBV6-6 to TRBJ1-4, with D tentatively TRBD1 (6 bases). Germline V gene data show CDR1 as MNHNY and CDR2 as SVGAGI (reference sequence). V lost 10 bases and J 7 bases, leaving 13 bases between the germline ends. The CDR3 sequence is 12 residues long. The CDR3 reads CATQGGGEKLFF. Written as DNA, the CDR3 is TGTGCCACCCAAGGGGGAGGTGAAAAACTGTTTTTT.